This TCR beta chain emerged from a study of OX40 agonist ivuxolimab in advanced cancers. Broader study findings: Expanded clones tended on average to be more numerous among CD8+ T cells than CD4+. Blood T cells, both CD4+ and CD8+, expanded clonally by week 6 at 0.1 to 3.0 mg/kg.

Trimming took 4 bases from V and 8 from J, leaving 11 bases between them. Germline-derived CDR1 and CDR2 are MNHGY and SVAAGI. The CDR3 has 13 residues. The protocol was immunoSEQ multiplex PCR, while the TCRdb copy is restricted to in-frame clones and leaves out a portion. The sample includes about 120,000 clones, more than 80% of them seen just once. Comments on this clone: Its antigen is as yet unknown.

Blood specimens came from baseline, cycle 4 day 1, and cycle 7 day 1. The chain uses TRBV6-9 and TRBJ1-4; D gene uncertain. The receptor's source is an adult with an advanced solid tumor such as melanoma, head and neck, liver or kidney cancer. The source material was CD4+ or CD8+ T cells sorted from blood, sampled in a trial of the OX40 agonist ivuxolimab. The CDR3 sequence is CASSSLLWEKLFF. DNA of the CDR3: TGTGCCAGCAGTTCTTTATTGTGGGAAAAACTGTTTTTT.